A selection of T cell receptor beta chains follows, all from one sample in a study of beta chain features in type 1 diabetes. Some clones are missing from TCRdb's copy, which holds only in-frame ones; the method was immunoSEQ multiplex PCR. This table has around 260,000 clones, approximately 25% appearing once. Input material: naive CD4+ T cells from blood. Every receptor here comes from a woman younger than 45 with type 1 diabetes. Each CDR3 is given with its conserved first and last residue. A D gene is named only where the DNA matches it firmly. Rows give clone size only sometimes, using once, few, many, or a class for an expanded clone.

TRBD1 TRBJ2-1 few TRBV15 TGTGCCACCAGCAGAGATTCAGGGGGTCTCTACAATGAGCAGTTCTTC CATSRDSGGLYNEQFF
TRBD2 TRBJ2-1 NA TRBV5-1 TGCGCCAGCAGCCCGGAGGCTAGCGGGAGCCTGCTTAGTGAGCAGTTCTTC CASSPEASGSLLSEQFF
NA TRBJ2-7 NA TRBV29-1 TGCAGCACATGGGGGGACGGGACCTACGAGCAGTACTTC CSTWGDGTYEQYF
TRBD1 TRBJ2-1 NA TRBV4-1 TGCGCCAGCAGCTCCCTCGGACAGGGGGCCCACAATGAGCAGTTCTTC CASSSLGQGAHNEQFF
NA TRBJ1-2 NA TRBV9 TGTGCCAGCAGCCCCCAACAGGGTAACTATGGCTACACCTTC CASSPQQGNYGYTF
NA TRBJ1-2 NA TRBV7-3 TGTGCCAGCAGCTTAAAAAGGGACACCCTGGGGGGCTACACCTTC CASSLKRDTLGGYTF
NA TRBJ2-3 NA TRBV29-1 TGCAGCGTTGAAGCAGGGATGGTTGCAGATACGCAGTATTTT CSVEAGMVADTQYF
NA TRBJ1-5 NA TRBV7-9 TGTGCCAGCAGCTTGGGGGCTCAGCCCCAGCATTTT CASSLGAQPQHF
NA TRBJ1-1 few TRBV4-1 TGCGCCAGCAGCCAAGATGGACAGAACACTGAAGCTTTCTTT CASSQDGQNTEAFF
TRBD1 TRBJ2-6 NA TRBV5-4 TGTGCCAGCAGCACCGCCGGGACAGGAACCCCCTCGGCCAACGTCCTGACTTTC CASSTAGTGTPSANVLTF
TRBD1 TRBJ1-5 NA TRBV19 TGTGCCAGCGGGACAGGGGGCGCGTATCAGCCCCAGCATTTT CASGTGGAYQPQHF
NA TRBJ2-7 few TRBV5-6 TGTGCCAGCAGCTTCTATTACGAGCAGTACTTC CASSFYYEQYF
TRBD2 TRBJ2-7 NA TRBV25-1 TGTGCCAGCAGTGAATCGGTGGGAGGGCCCACCTACGAGCAGTACTTC CASSESVGGPTYEQYF
NA TRBJ1-2 NA TRBV7-8 TGTGCCAGCAGCTTAAGCCAGGGCTTATATGGCTACACCTTC CASSLSQGLYGYTF
NA TRBJ1-1 NA TRBV15 TGTGCCACCAGCAGAGCGCAGGGGTACACTGAAGCTTTCTTT CATSRAQGYTEAFF
NA TRBJ1-2 NA TRBV29-1 TGCAGCGTCGAAGTTAACAGGGCGAGCTATGGCTACACCTTC CSVEVNRASYGYTF
NA TRBJ2-7 few TRBV18 TGTGCCAGCTCACCACCGCACGGAGCCTACGAGCAGTACTTC CASSPPHGAYEQYF
TRBD2 TRBJ2-1 few TRBV11-2 TGTGCCAGCAGCTCCAGACTAGCGGGAGACAATGAGCAGTTCTTC CASSSRLAGDNEQFF
NA TRBJ1-1 few TRBV30 TGTGCCTGGAGCGATCATCAGCGTGCGAACACTGAAGCTTTCTTT CAWSDHQRANTEAFF
NA TRBJ1-2 NA TRBV29-1 TGCAGCGTTGAGACCAGGGTGGATGGCTACACCTTC CSVETRVDGYTF
TRBD2 TRBJ2-4 NA TRBV27 TGTGCCAGCAGTCCAGGACTAGCGGGAGCGTATAGAAACATTCAGTACTTC CASSPGLAGAYRNIQYF
TRBD2 TRBJ2-1 once TRBV2 TGTGCCAGCAGTGAAGACGTAGCGGGTGGCAATGAGCAGTTCTTC CASSEDVAGGNEQFF
NA TRBJ2-7 NA TRBV7-3 TGTGCCAGCAGCTTAGGTACAACCTACGAGCAGTACTTC CASSLGTTYEQYF
TRBD1 TRBJ1-1 NA TRBV7-8 TGTGCCAGCAGCTTAGCGTGGGACAGTGAAGCTTTCTTT CASSLAWDSEAFF
TRBD2 TRBJ2-2 NA TRBV19 TGTGCCATCGGGACTAGTAATGGGGAGCTGTTTTTT CAIGTSNGELFF
NA TRBJ1-4 few TRBV29-1 TGCAGCGTCGCAAAGGGGCTTAGTGAAAAACTGTTTTTT CSVAKGLSEKLFF
TRBD1 TRBJ2-7 NA TRBV28 TGTGCCAGCAGTTTACGAGACAGGGTCATCGACTTC CASSLRDRVIDF
TRBD2 TRBJ2-2 NA TRBV9 TGTGCCAGCAGCGCGAAGGCTAGCGGGAGCCACACCGGGGAGCTGTTTTTT CASSAKASGSHTGELFF
NA TRBJ2-7 NA TRBV5-1 TGCGCCAGCAGCTTGTTACAGAGCTCCTACGAGCAGTACTTC CASSLLQSSYEQYF
NA TRBJ1-5 few TRBV6-6 TGTGCCGCCAAGGGGGGGATCAATCAGCCCCAGCATTTT CAAKGGINQPQHF
NA TRBJ2-6 NA TRBV6-5 TGTGCCAGAAGGGACACCGGCTCTGGGGCCAACGTCCTGACTTTC CARRDTGSGANVLTF
NA TRBJ2-5 few TRBV29-1 TGCAGCGTTGAAGATGGCCCTAGCCAAGAGACCCAGTACTTC CSVEDGPSQETQYF
NA TRBJ2-7 NA TRBV19 TGTGCCAGTAGTCGGACTCTATCCTACGAGCAGTACTTC CASSRTLSYEQYF
NA TRBJ2-1 NA TRBV5-4 TGTGCCAGCAGCTCCCCCAGCAATGAGCAGTTCTTC CASSSPSNEQFF
NA TRBJ1-2 NA TRBV18 TGTGCCAGCTCGGACAACTACAGGGAAAGGGGAGGCTACACCTTC CASSDNYRERGGYTF
NA TRBJ2-1 NA TRBV18 TGTGCCAGCTCATCAGACAGTGAGCAGTTCTTC CASSSDSEQFF
NA TRBJ1-1 NA TRBV15 TGTGCCACCAGCAGACCACTCGCTGAAGCTTTCTTT CATSRPLAEAFF
TRBD2 TRBJ2-1 NA TRBV9 TGTGCCAGCAGCGTAGTGCCAGCGGGAGGATCTAATGAGCAGTTCTTC CASSVVPAGGSNEQFF
NA TRBJ2-1 few TRBV20-1 TGCAGTGCTAGCCCCAACAATGAGCAGTTCTTC CSASPNNEQFF
NA TRBJ2-5 NA TRBV21-1 TGTGCCAGCAGCAAAGATTCCGGAGAGACCCAGTACTTC CASSKDSGETQYF
NA TRBJ1-1 NA TRBV7-9 TGTGCCAGCAGCGCCCACAGGGAGAACACTGAAGCTTTCTTT CASSAHRENTEAFF